This T cell receptor beta chain derives from a study of T cell repertoires in cytomegalovirus infection (dated by TCRdb to the late 2010s). A note on the overall study: Donor HLA type was relevant to the analysis, as public TCR beta signatures indicated carriage of CMV infection together with the matching HLA type.

For sequencing, an Illumina HiSeq 1500 was employed. The raw public data were reprocessed by TCRdb itself: fastp quality trimming at Q25, MiXCR clonotype calling, in-frame beta chains only. Rows with one shared CDR3 protein collapse into an entry with the most common genes and DNA. Present in this sample are 630,000 or so distinct CDR3 sequences, around 24% of which were seen just once. The top ten clonotypes cover 8% of the sample. This clonotype appeared a few times. Its antigen is not yet known. The sample holds no much larger clone one base away, and base qualities are not on file. Points the paper makes about the study in general: The ex vivo response was dominated by HLA-C-restricted CMV-specific TCR beta clonotypes, which also provided the single most frequent clonotype in two of eight donors. Cumulative frequency of public TCR beta family members discriminated carriers of CMV infection plus the relevant HLA type in this cohort and an independent approximately 370-donor cohort.

As encoded in the germline V gene (reference sequence), CDR1 is LNHDA while CDR2 is SQIVND. From the cysteine up to the phenylalanine, the CDR3 has a length of 16 residues. The kept DNA is CDR3 alone, 48 bases in frame from the first base. The germline ends are 16 bases apart after V is trimmed by 4 bases and J by 1 base. This clonotype was obtained from a human donor in good health (CMV status not recorded). Some clones in this sample may be carry-over from other donors' samples. Sequencing was performed on CD8+ T cells from PBMCs. This chain is built from TRBV19 and TRBJ1-1, with TRBD1 as a weak D call on 6 bases. The DNA reads as follows: TGTGCCAGTAGTACCCGGCCAGGGGAGAAGAACACTGAAGCTTTCTTT. Its translation is CASSTRPGEKNTEAFF.